The next 12 T cell receptor beta chains were all read from a single sample in a study of blood T cell repertoires in COVID-19. Using immunoSEQ multiplex PCR, the repertoire was profiled, and TCRdb retains in-frame clones only, with some absent. This repertoire shows some 66,000 clones, 70% to 80% found once; its top ten account for roughly 47%. Material for sequencing was peripheral blood. The receptors derive from a woman older than 75 with acute or convalescent COVID-19.

The J gene is TRBJ2-7, the V gene TRBV5-1, with 7 bases matching TRBD2. Per the germline V gene, CDR1 is SGHRS and CDR2 is YFSETQ. The CDR3 runs 17 residues. V lost 0 bases to trimming and J lost 5 bases; unmatched junction nucleotides: 14. The CDR3, as DNA: TGCGCCAGCAGCTTGGAACTTAGAGGGGCGGGAGCGGACGAGCAGTACTTC. Its translation is CASSLELRGAGADEQYF.

This chain links TRBV7-9 with TRBJ1-1; no reliable D call. Trimming took off 8 bases at V and 0 bases at J, with 19 bases between the two ends. CDR3 length equals 16 residues. The germline CDR1 and CDR2 sequences are SEHNR and FQNEAQ (reference sequence). The CDR3 sequence: CASLPSTLAMNTEAFF. The DNA for the CDR3 is TGTGCCAGCCTGCCTTCGACTCTAGCTATGAACACTGAAGCTTTCTTT.

This clone was seen more than once but under ten times. The J gene is TRBJ2-1, the V gene TRBV6-5, with a tentative D call TRBD1 (5 bases). Germline CDR1 MNHEY, CDR2 SVGAGI. The V and J ends lost 8 bases and 4 bases respectively, with 15 bases between them. The CDR3 runs 14 residues. This chain's CDR3 is CASSLRGVYNEQFF. In DNA, the CDR3 is TGTGCCAGCTCCCTAAGGGGCGTTTACAATGAGCAGTTCTTC.

This clone was observed a single time. V usage is TRBV13 and J usage is TRBJ2-3; 9 nucleotides agree with TRBD1. V lost 4 bases and J lost 4; bases outside the gene matches: 3. Germline loops: CDR1 PRHDT, CDR2 FYEKMQ (reference sequence). The CDR3 runs to 14 residues. The CDR3: CASSSRQGADTQYF. The CDR3 DNA follows: TGTGCCAGCAGCTCAAGACAGGGGGCAGATACGCAGTATTTT.

J is TRBJ2-1 and V is TRBV28, with TRBD2 as a possible D gene (6 bases). The CDR3 extends over 15 amino acids. Germline CDR1 and CDR2: MDHEN and SYDVKM. V was cut by 3 bases and J by 9 bases, with 18 bases left in between. The CDR3 nucleotides read TGTGCCAGCAGTTTGGGAGGTGGGAGACGCGGTGAGCAGTTCTTC. As protein: CASSLGGGRRGEQFF.

This rearrangement joins TRBV27 to TRBJ2-3; 9 bases agree with TRBD1. CDR1 MNHEY and CDR2 SMNVEV come from the germline V gene (reference sequence). The CDR3 contains 17 residues. V shed 5 bases, J shed 0 bases, and the junction held 9 bases outside the gene matches. The CDR3 bases are TGTGCCAGCAGTCCACAGGGGGCAATTCCTAGCACAGATACGCAGTATTTT. Protein product: CASSPQGAIPSTDTQYF.

This chain's CDR3 is CASSSGDRGRGTEAFF. Here the CDR3 DNA reads TGTGCCAGCAGCTCGGGGGACAGGGGGCGAGGCACTGAAGCTTTCTTT. This chain joins TRBV7-9 and TRBJ1-1; 12 bases align to TRBD1. The J segment lost 4 bases and the V segment lost 4 bases, leaving 7 bases of the junction unmatched. This CDR3 is built from 16 residues. Germline CDR1 is SEHNR and CDR2 is FQNEAQ (reference sequence).

On this clone: This sequence is one base from a far larger clone and is likely a read error. The genes are TRBV19 and TRBJ2-7; the D gene is possibly TRBD1 (6 bases). CDR1 is LNHDA, CDR2 SQIVND, per germline (reference sequence). CDR3 length: 13 residues. V dropped 6 bases and J dropped 0 bases, with 9 bases sitting between them. The CDR3 nucleotides are TGTGCCAGTAGCCAGGACAGCTCCTACGAGCAGTACTTC. Amino acid sequence: CASSQDSSYEQYF.

The chain employs TRBV4-2 and TRBJ2-3, with 10 positions matching TRBD2. The junction had 9 bases not matched to a gene; V was cut back by 8 bases and J by 4 bases. The CDR3 sequence is 15 residues long. Germline CDR1 reads LGHNA; CDR2 reads YNFKEQ. In DNA form, the CDR3 reads TGTGCCAGCGGCGAGCGGGAGGGGGGGGCAGATACGCAGTATTTT. Its translation: CASGEREGGADTQYF.

The chain links TRBV24-1 to TRBJ1-1, with 8 nucleotides matching TRBD1. The CDR3 runs to 15 residues. From germline, CDR1 is KGHDR and CDR2 SFDVKD. V shed 3 bases, J shed 5 bases, and the junction held 7 bases outside the gene matches. This chain's CDR3 is CATSDRTGMETEAFF. CDR3 sequence (DNA): TGTGCCACCAGTGATCGGACAGGGATGGAGACTGAAGCTTTCTTT.

This clone was detected a few times. This chain joins TRBV7-2 and TRBJ1-1, with 7 nucleotides matching TRBD1. Germline V gene lookup returns CDR1 SGHTA and CDR2 FQGNSA. The CDR3 runs to 13 residues. With V trimmed by 3 bases and J by 5 bases, 3 bases remained unmatched. In nucleotides, the CDR3 is TGTGCCAGCAGCTTCAGGGGGGAAACTGAAGCTTTCTTT. It specifies CASSFRGETEAFF.

V and J are TRBV7-2 and TRBJ2-3; 15 bases are shared with TRBD2. The length of the CDR3 is 16 residues. CDR1 is SGHTA, CDR2 FQGNSA, per germline. V lost 4 bases, J lost 6 bases, and 5 bases stayed unmatched. In DNA form, the CDR3 reads TGTGCCAGCAGCTCAGGACTAGCGGGAGGGATGGATACGCAGTATTTT. Translation gives CASSSGLAGGMDTQYF.